The clone carrying this T cell receptor beta chain appeared once. This sample is drawn from a study of blood T cell repertoires in COVID-19. Study in general: The United States, Italy and Spain provided the acute and convalescent COVID-19 samples. Sources were T cells, B-cell-depleted T cells, or PBMCs; the material itself was cDNA or gDNA.

Authors' analysis steps: Amplification from reference gene primers served as the basis for estimated nucleated cell counts. TCRdb keeps only in-frame clones here, not all; method: immunoSEQ multiplex PCR. V, J and clone size were drawn from that table, and D and trimming were deduced from the DNA. The sample contains under 200,000 clones, about 80% of which appear only once. The CDR3 spans 11 residues. The V gene's germline CDR1 is MNHEY and CDR2 SVGAGI. Trimming took off 6 bases at V and 7 bases at J, with 9 bases between the two ends. The genes are TRBV6-5 and TRBJ1-2, with unresolved D. The TCR originated in a man aged 30-40 years with active or convalescent COVID-19. The sequenced sample was peripheral blood. CDR3 loop: CASSSAGGYTF. The CDR3 DNA reads as TGTGCCAGCAGCAGCGCTGGTGGCTACACCTTC.